Listed below are T cell receptor beta chains from one sample, sequenced in a study of CD8 T cells in ankylosing spondylitis. TCRdb re-called the 5' RACE reads with MiXCR, one entry per CDR3 protein. Counted here are about 220,000 distinct CDR3 sequences, around 20% occurring once; the ten biggest clones make up under 45%. The sample comprised blood, either unsorted or a sorted T cell fraction (not recorded which). These receptors were obtained from a male donor with ankylosing spondylitis. Both conserved end residues are part of each CDR3. A D gene is named only where the DNA matches it firmly. Clone sizes are given selectively: once, few, many, or a class where the clone is expanded.

TRBV28,few,TRBJ2-2,NA,CASGASGTGELFF,TGTGCCAGCGGCGCGTCGGGGACCGGGGAGCTGTTTTTT
TRBV7-9,NA,TRBJ2-7,NA,CASSLPDSSYEQYF,TGTGCCAGCAGCTTACCAGACAGCTCCTACGAGCAGTACTTC
TRBV4-1,NA,TRBJ1-1,TRBD1,CASSQVPGQGAGTEAFF,TGCGCCAGCAGCCAAGTCCCGGGACAGGGGGCGGGCACTGAAGCTTTCTTT
TRBV7-9,many,TRBJ1-2,NA,CASSSWVQEDGYTF,TGTGCCAGCAGCTCCTGGGTCCAGGAGGATGGCTACACCTTC
TRBV29-1,NA,TRBJ2-7,NA,CSVSTAYEQYF,TGCAGCGTCTCCACAGCCTACGAGCAGTACTTC
TRBV12-3/TRBV12-4,NA,TRBJ2-7,NA,CASSYGGRPYEQYF,TGTGCCAGCAGTTACGGGGGCCGGCCCTACGAGCAGTACTTC
TRBV12-3/TRBV12-4,NA,TRBJ2-7,TRBD1,CASINYPDRPLPFYEQYF,TGTGCCAGCATTAATTACCCGGACAGGCCGCTTCCCTTCTACGAGCAGTACTTC
TRBV27,few,TRBJ1-1,TRBD1,CASARQGMVNTEAFF,TGTGCCAGCGCCCGACAGGGTATGGTGAACACTGAAGCTTTCTTT
TRBV2,NA,TRBJ2-1,TRBD2,CASLGRLAGEDNEQFF,TGTGCCAGCCTAGGGAGGCTAGCGGGAGAGGACAATGAGCAGTTCTTC
TRBV30,NA,TRBJ1-5,NA,CAWGHNQPQHF,TGTGCCTGGGGTCATAATCAGCCCCAGCATTTT
TRBV7-2,NA,TRBJ2-7,TRBD2,CASSLAAGDDEQYF,TGTGCCAGCAGCTTAGCGGCGGGAGACGACGAGCAGTACTTC
TRBV7-9,NA,TRBJ2-3,NA,CASSHPEGEFTDTQYF,TGTGCCAGCAGCCACCCCGAGGGGGAGTTCACAGATACGCAGTATTTT
TRBV12-5,few,TRBJ2-3,NA,CASVLSADTQYF,TGTGCTAGTGTCCTGTCCGCAGATACGCAGTATTTT
TRBV4-3,NA,TRBJ1-3,NA,CASSQDSRGGASGNTIYF,TGCGCCAGCAGCCAAGATTCGCGCGGGGGCGCCTCTGGAAACACCATATATTTT
TRBV4-1,NA,TRBJ2-7,TRBD2,CASSQGLAGGPYEQYF,TGCGCCAGCAGCCAGGGACTAGCGGGGGGCCCCTACGAGCAGTACTTC
TRBV15,NA,TRBJ1-1,NA,CATSRDGTSTEAFF,TGTGCCACCAGCAGAGATGGAACCTCCACTGAAGCTTTCTTT
TRBV6-1,many,TRBJ2-2,NA,CASSEVRGTNTGELFF,TGTGCCAGCAGTGAAGTGAGAGGGACTAACACCGGGGAGCTGTTTTTT
TRBV7-9,few,TRBJ1-6,TRBD1,CASSSVTGATLHF,TGTGCCAGCAGCTCTGTGACAGGGGCGACCCTCCACTTT
TRBV3-1,NA,TRBJ1-3,NA,CASSQVYNSFSGNTIYF,TGTGCCAGCAGCCAAGTTTATAACTCTTTTTCTGGAAACACCATATATTTT
TRBV12-3/TRBV12-4,few,TRBJ2-1,NA,CASRPPSYNEQFF,TGTGCCAGCAGACCACCCTCCTACAATGAGCAGTTCTTC
TRBV5-1,few,TRBJ2-7,TRBD1,CASSWTGGGEQYF,TGCGCCAGCAGCTGGACAGGGGGCGGCGAGCAGTACTTC
TRBV7-3,NA,TRBJ2-3,NA,CASSSTPTDTQYF,TGTGCCAGCAGCTCCACCCCCACAGATACGCAGTATTTT
TRBV3-1,NA,TRBJ2-5,NA,CASSQGGPGDQETQYF,TGTGCCAGCAGCCAAGGAGGGCCCGGGGACCAAGAGACCCAGTACTTC
TRBV6-5,NA,TRBJ2-2,TRBD2,CASSYGTSEHTGELFF,TGTGCCAGCAGTTACGGGACTAGCGAACACACCGGGGAGCTGTTTTTT
TRBV29-1,NA,TRBJ2-3,NA,CSVEDYSGQGPLSSTDTQYF,TGCAGCGTTGAAGATTATTCGGGACAAGGCCCCCTCAGTAGCACAGATACGCAGTATTTT
TRBV20-1,NA,TRBJ2-7,NA,CSAEGRMDYEQYF,TGCAGTGCGGAGGGACGGATGGACTACGAGCAGTACTTC
TRBV9,NA,TRBJ2-2,TRBD1,CASSPRQGGTGELFF,TGTGCCAGCAGCCCACGACAGGGGGGCACCGGGGAGCTGTTTTTT
TRBV4-1,NA,TRBJ2-7,NA,CASSQEGRSAYEQYF,TGCGCCAGCAGCCAAGAAGGTCGCAGTGCCTACGAGCAGTACTTC
TRBV6-1,NA,TRBJ2-1,TRBD2,CASSPSGGAYNEQFF,TGTGCCAGCAGTCCAAGCGGGGGGGCCTACAATGAGCAGTTCTTC
TRBV9,many,TRBJ2-2,NA,CASSVVSSPGNTGELFF,TGTGCCAGCAGCGTAGTTTCGAGTCCGGGGAACACCGGGGAGCTGTTTTTT
TRBV7-8,few,TRBJ2-7,NA,CASSLGAGVPYEQYF,TGTGCCAGCAGCTTAGGGGCAGGAGTCCCCTACGAGCAGTACTTC
TRBV20-1,many,TRBJ2-7,NA,CSARDRGLPYEQYF,TGCAGTGCTAGAGATAGGGGACTTCCCTACGAGCAGTACTTC
TRBV27,few,TRBJ2-1,NA,CASSLSAGLYNEQFF,TGTGCCAGCAGTTTATCTGCGGGGCTCTACAATGAGCAGTTCTTC
TRBV3-1,many,TRBJ2-3,NA,CASSQITSSLPGADTQYF,TGTGCCAGCAGCCAAATAACGTCATCCCTGCCGGGGGCAGATACGCAGTATTTT
TRBV4-3,few,TRBJ2-7,TRBD2,CASSQDAGGPNYEQYF,TGCGCCAGCAGCCAAGATGCGGGAGGCCCCAACTACGAGCAGTACTTC
TRBV29-1,many,TRBJ2-7,NA,CSVEEGGAPYEQYF,TGCAGCGTTGAAGAAGGAGGAGCCCCCTACGAGCAGTACTTC
TRBV6-4,few,TRBJ2-3,TRBD2,CASSEMGGGDTQYF,TGTGCCAGCAGTGAGATGGGCGGGGGAGATACGCAGTATTTT
TRBV6-5,NA,TRBJ1-2,TRBD1,CASTAGTVGYTF,TGTGCCAGCACCGCAGGGACAGTTGGCTACACCTTC
TRBV12-3/TRBV12-4,NA,TRBJ1-4,NA,CASSPGIEQGPGNEKLFF,TGTGCCAGCAGCCCGGGAATCGAACAGGGTCCAGGTAATGAAAAACTGTTTTTT
TRBV29-1,few,TRBJ2-1,NA,CSVEEGTYNEQFF,TGCAGCGTTGAAGAGGGAACCTACAATGAGCAGTTCTTC
TRBV4-1,NA,TRBJ2-1,TRBD2,CASSQPTSGHNEQFF,TGCGCCAGCAGCCAGCCGACTAGCGGGCACAATGAGCAGTTCTTC
TRBV3-1,NA,TRBJ2-7,NA,CASSQETSEQYF,TGTGCCAGCAGCCAAGAGACCTCCGAGCAGTACTTC
TRBV20-1,NA,TRBJ2-1,NA,CSAPAAPHNEQFF,TGCAGTGCTCCCGCAGCCCCTCACAATGAGCAGTTCTTC
TRBV12-3/TRBV12-4,NA,TRBJ2-3,TRBD1,CASSSDRVTDTQYF,TGTGCCAGCAGTTCTGACAGGGTCACAGATACGCAGTATTTT
TRBV7-8,NA,TRBJ2-5,NA,CASSSPSRVQETQYF,TGTGCCAGCAGCAGCCCCTCCAGGGTCCAAGAGACCCAGTACTTC
TRBV23-1,NA,TRBJ2-5,TRBD2,CASSHKTGTSGSFETQYF,TGCGCCAGCAGTCACAAAACCGGGACTAGCGGGAGTTTCGAGACCCAGTACTTC